A selection of T cell receptor beta chains follows, all from one sample in a study of T cell responses to AZD1222 COVID-19 vaccine. TCRdb's table, derived via immunoSEQ multiplex PCR, lists solely in-frame clones and lacks some. The table records about 170,000 clones, 92% of them present only once. The material was peripheral blood, obtained on day 0 of AZD1222 vaccination. These receptors were taken from an adult in good health. Both conserved end residues are part of each CDR3. Fields, in order: clone size, V gene, J gene, D gene, CDR3 protein, CDR3 DNA. The D gene is left open where the match is weak. Clone size is not always given. Where it is, it says once, few, many or a class for expanded clones.

.	TRBV3-1/TRBV3-2	TRBJ2-7	TRBD2	CASSQVTSGSRGEQYF	TGTGCCAGCAGCCAAGTGACTAGCGGGAGTCGCGGCGAGCAGTACTTC
few	TRBV2	TRBJ1-5	.	CASSKLGESNQPQHF	TGTGCCAGCAGCAAGCTCGGGGAGAGCAATCAGCCCCAGCATTTT
.	TRBV11-3	TRBJ2-7	TRBD1	CASSLGQGSEQYF	TGTGCCAGCAGCTTAGGACAGGGGAGCGAGCAGTACTTC
.	TRBV23-1	TRBJ1-1	.	CASSQRGMGGGTEAFF	TGCGCCAGCAGTCAACGAGGAATGGGGGGCGGCACTGAAGCTTTCTTT
.	TRBV20-1	TRBJ1-2	TRBD1	CSAMGTGAYTF	TGCAGTGCTATGGGCACAGGGGCATACACCTTC
.	TRBV7-9	TRBJ2-7	.	CASSSDSGKMQYF	TGTGCCAGCAGCTCGGACAGCGGGAAAATGCAGTACTTC
.	TRBV4-3	TRBJ1-3	.	CASSQDRGNSGNTIYF	TGCGCCAGCAGCCAAGATCGTGGAAACTCTGGAAACACCATATATTTT
.	TRBV19	TRBJ1-5	.	CASSVETALNQPQHF	TGTGCCAGTAGTGTGGAGACAGCTCTCAATCAGCCCCAGCATTTT
.	TRBV19	TRBJ1-6	.	CASSVSGTPENSPLHF	TGTGCCAGTAGTGTCTCCGGGACCCCTGAAAATTCACCCCTCCACTTT
.	TRBV18	TRBJ2-4	TRBD1	CASSPPGQGRNIQYF	TGTGCCAGCTCACCACCAGGACAGGGTCGGAACATTCAGTACTTC
once	TRBV7-9	TRBJ1-2	TRBD1	CASSLVGQGVYGYTF	TGTGCCAGCAGCTTAGTGGGACAGGGGGTCTATGGCTACACCTTC
.	TRBV3-1/TRBV3-2	TRBJ1-1	TRBD1	CASSHRGLNTEAFF	TGTGCCAGCAGCCACAGGGGGCTGAACACTGAAGCTTTCTTT
.	TRBV2	TRBJ2-2	TRBD1	CASRRDRNTGELFF	TGTGCCAGCAGAAGGGACAGGAACACCGGGGAGCTGTTTTTT
once	TRBV5-1	TRBJ2-1	TRBD2	CASSSRGAGSYNEQFF	TGCGCCAGCAGCTCGCGGGGGGCAGGAAGTTACAATGAGCAGTTCTTC
.	TRBV18	TRBJ2-3	TRBD1	CASSPGTGVTDTQYF	TGTGCCAGCTCACCAGGTACAGGGGTCACAGATACGCAGTATTTT
.	TRBV12-3/TRBV12-4	TRBJ2-2	TRBD1	CATTGERNGELFF	TGTGCCACTACAGGGGAAAGAAACGGGGAGCTGTTTTTT
.	TRBV5-1	TRBJ2-1	TRBD2	CASSSKLAGGGNEQFF	TGCGCCAGCAGCTCCAAACTAGCGGGAGGAGGAAATGAGCAGTTCTTC
.	TRBV4-3	TRBJ2-7	.	CASSQGDRYEQYF	TGCGCCAGCAGCCAAGGCGACAGGTACGAGCAGTACTTC
.	TRBV6-1	TRBJ2-5	TRBD2	CASSEAGRGVWETQYF	TGTGCCAGCAGTGAAGCGGGGAGGGGAGTTTGGGAGACCCAGTACTTC
.	TRBV24-1	TRBJ2-3	TRBD1	CATSGQGVDTQYF	TGTGCCACCAGTGGGCAGGGGGTGGATACGCAGTATTTT
.	TRBV9	TRBJ1-5	.	CASSVGGVSGQPQHF	TGTGCCAGCAGCGTAGGAGGGGTAAGTGGTCAGCCCCAGCATTTT
.	TRBV29-1	TRBJ1-2	.	CSVPGRNNYGYTF	TGCAGCGTACCGGGACGGAATAACTATGGCTACACCTTC
.	TRBV5-1	TRBJ1-2	.	CASRFDGSFAYGYTF	TGCGCCAGCAGATTCGACGGGAGCTTCGCCTATGGCTACACCTTC
.	TRBV7-9	TRBJ1-1	.	CASSLAENTEAFF	TGTGCCAGCAGCTTAGCGGAGAACACTGAAGCTTTCTTT
.	TRBV9	TRBJ1-6	.	CASSVRPGNSPLHF	TGTGCCAGCAGCGTAAGGCCAGGGAACTCACCCCTCCACTTT
.	TRBV11-3	TRBJ2-7	.	CASSLKAAGEQYF	TGTGCCAGCAGCTTAAAAGCGGCTGGGGAGCAGTACTTC
.	TRBV7-2	TRBJ1-3	.	CASSTRTAREGSGNTIYF	TGTGCCAGCAGCACGAGAACGGCCAGGGAGGGCTCTGGAAACACCATATATTTT
few	TRBV27	TRBJ2-2	.	CASHPGQQNTGELFF	TGTGCCAGCCATCCGGGACAACAGAACACCGGGGAGCTGTTTTTT
.	TRBV3-1/TRBV3-2	TRBJ2-1	TRBD1	CASSPMGQVSEQFF	TGTGCCAGCAGCCCCATGGGACAGGTCAGCGAGCAGTTCTTC
.	TRBV2	TRBJ1-4	TRBD1	CASLFIRGRIEKLFF	TGTGCCAGCTTGTTCATCAGGGGGCGAATTGAAAAACTGTTTTTT
.	TRBV11-2	TRBJ2-4	.	CASSLVPEDIQYF	TGTGCCAGCAGCTTAGTTCCAGAGGACATTCAGTACTTC
.	TRBV5-4	TRBJ2-1	.	CASSVQGSTYNEQFF	TGTGCCAGCAGCGTACAGGGATCCACCTACAATGAGCAGTTCTTC
.	TRBV15	TRBJ2-7	TRBD2	CATSRTSGRAIYEQYF	TGTGCCACCAGTAGGACTAGCGGGAGGGCCATCTACGAGCAGTACTTC
.	TRBV6-6	TRBJ1-4	.	CASSRDGSLSTNEKLFF	TGTGCCAGCAGTCGGGACGGAAGTTTATCAACTAATGAAAAACTGTTTTTT
.	TRBV9	TRBJ1-2	.	CASGLTYGYTF	TGTGCCAGCGGACTGACCTATGGCTACACCTTC
.	TRBV7-3	TRBJ2-2	.	CASSSTAGTGAGELFF	TGTGCCAGCAGCTCCACGGCCGGGACTGGGGCCGGGGAGCTGTTTTTT
.	TRBV6-5	TRBJ1-1	.	CASSNGAEAFF	TGTGCCAGCAGTAACGGGGCTGAAGCTTTCTTT
.	TRBV10-3	TRBJ2-7	.	CAISFDREQYF	TGTGCCATCAGCTTCGACCGGGAGCAGTACTTC
once	TRBV18	TRBJ2-3	.	CASSPPWELTSTDTQYF	TGTGCCAGCTCACCACCGTGGGAGTTAACTAGCACAGATACGCAGTATTTT
once	TRBV7-3	TRBJ2-5	.	CASSLQVRETQYF	TGTGCCAGCAGCTTACAAGTCCGGGAGACCCAGTACTTC
.	TRBV10-3	TRBJ1-1	.	CAISDNTEAFF	TGTGCCATCAGCGATAACACTGAAGCTTTCTTT
.	TRBV19	TRBJ2-1	.	CASSITGHLNEQFF	TGTGCCAGTAGTATCACGGGACATCTCAATGAGCAGTTCTTC
.	TRBV5-4	TRBJ2-1	TRBD2	CASSLPSGSSYNEQFF	TGTGCCAGCAGCTTGCCTAGCGGAAGCTCCTACAATGAGCAGTTCTTC